This T cell receptor beta chain was profiled in a study of blood T cell repertoires in COVID-19. Trimming at V came to 6 bases and at J to 0 bases, leaving 3 bases not matched to a gene. This CDR3 comprises 15 residues. From germline, CDR1 is KGHSH and CDR2 LQKENI. Produced via immunoSEQ multiplex PCR; TCRdb's table is partial and in-frame only. The data contain some 220,000 clones, approximately 81% of them singletons. The clonotype originates from a man aged 50 to 59 who had recovered from COVID-19. This chain links TRBV18 with TRBJ1-4; 8 positions agree with TRBD1. The sequencing sample was made of peripheral blood. CDR3 amino acids: CASSQQGATNEKLFF. In DNA, the CDR3 is TGTGCCAGCTCCCAACAGGGGGCAACTAATGAAAAACTGTTTTTT. The complete variable domain, with remaining parts taken from reference TRBV18 and TRBJ1-4, reads NAGVMQNPRHLVRRRGQEARLRCSPMKGHSHVYWYRQLPEEGLKFMVYLQKENIIDESGMPKERFSAEFPKEGPSILRIQQVVRGDSAAYFCASSQQGATNEKLFFGSGTQLSVL.